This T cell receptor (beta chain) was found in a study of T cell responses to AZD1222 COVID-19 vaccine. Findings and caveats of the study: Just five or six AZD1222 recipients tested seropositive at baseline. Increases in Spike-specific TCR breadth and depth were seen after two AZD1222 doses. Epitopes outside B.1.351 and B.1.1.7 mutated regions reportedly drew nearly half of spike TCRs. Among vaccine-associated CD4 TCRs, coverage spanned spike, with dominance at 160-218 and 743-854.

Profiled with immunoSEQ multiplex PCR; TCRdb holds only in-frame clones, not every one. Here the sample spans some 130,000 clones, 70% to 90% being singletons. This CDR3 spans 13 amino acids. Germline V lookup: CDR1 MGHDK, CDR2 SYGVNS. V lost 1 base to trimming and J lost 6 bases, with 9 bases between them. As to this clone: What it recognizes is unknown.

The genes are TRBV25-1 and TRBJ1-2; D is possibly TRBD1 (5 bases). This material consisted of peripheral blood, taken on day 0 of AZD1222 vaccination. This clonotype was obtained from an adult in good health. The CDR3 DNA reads TGTGCCAGCAGTGAATCGGGACCTGATGGCTACACCTTC. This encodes CASSESGPDGYTF.